This T cell receptor beta chain derives from a study of T cell responses to AZD1222 COVID-19 vaccine. Repertoires were generated with immunoSEQ multiplex PCR, while TCRdb's copy carries only in-frame clones and drops some. This table holds approximately 110,000 clones, over 75% found once. This CDR3 is 15 amino acids long. Germline assignment: CDR1 KGHDR and CDR2 SFDVKD. V lost 4 bases to trimming and J lost 3 bases, with 15 bases between them. The genes are TRBV24-1 and TRBJ2-7; D is possibly TRBD2 (6 bases). The origin of this receptor is an adult in good health. Sequencing used peripheral blood, obtained on day 0 of AZD1222 vaccination. Here the CDR3 reads CATSDARTMGYEQYF. The CDR3 DNA follows: TGTGCCACCAGTGACGCTCGGACTATGGGCTACGAGCAGTACTTC.